Shown below are 8 T cell receptor beta chains from a single sample sequenced in a study of a mutant IDH1 vaccine in newly diagnosed glioma. Sample time point: week 47, end of study. Doses of 300 ug of mutant IDH1 20-mer peptide were given with topical imiquimod. For these receptors, no antigen is known. Clones were read by immunoSEQ multiplex PCR, and TCRdb kept only the in-frame ones, dropping some. This sample yields around 54,000 clones, of which around four fifths are seen a single time; 3% to 4% belongs to the top ten. Sequences were derived from PBMCs, sampled from a glioma patient whose treatment included an IDH1 peptide vaccine. Source of these receptors: a woman aged 45-65 years with glioma.

The chain has TRBV19 and TRBJ1-2; TRBD1 matches 10 bases. V dropped 3 bases and J dropped 3; count of bases not matched to a gene: 10. The CDR3 contains 17 residues. CDR1 is LNHDA, CDR2 SQIVND, per germline (reference sequence). CDR3 nucleotide sequence: TGTGCCAGTAGTATGGAGCCCGGGACAGGGGTTGACTATGGCTACACCTTC. Its translation: CASSMEPGTGVDYGYTF.

This chain connects TRBV6-1 to TRBJ1-2; D may be TRBD1 (5 bases). CDR1 is MNHNS and CDR2 is SASEGT in the germline V gene. This CDR3 has 17 amino acids. The V gene lost 1 base and the J gene lost 1 base, with 16 bases spanning the gap. CDR3 in amino acids: CASSEEYGDFYNYGYTF. Written as DNA, the CDR3 is TGTGCCAGCAGTGAAGAGTATGGGGACTTCTATAACTATGGCTACACCTTC.

The chain uses TRBV2 and TRBJ2-1; 9 bases map to TRBD1. V trimming: 7 bases; J trimming: 10 bases; junction bases outside the gene matches: 8. Germline assignment: CDR1 SNHLY and CDR2 FYNNEI. This CDR3 spans 13 amino acids. The DNA for the CDR3 is TGTGCCAGCATGATGGGACAGGGATCGGAGCAGTTCTTC. It yields the protein CASMMGQGSEQFF.

The gene calls are TRBV5-8 and TRBJ1-1; D may be TRBD1 (5 bases). This CDR3 has 15 residues. V dropped 0 bases and J dropped 2 bases, with 11 bases sitting between them. The V gene's germline CDR1 is SGHTS and CDR2 YDEGEE. The CDR3 reads CASSLVEGRNTEAFF. The CDR3 DNA sequence: TGTGCCAGCAGCTTGGTCGAGGGACGAAACACTGAAGCTTTCTTT.

This clone has just one count. This chain uses TRBV5-6 with TRBJ1-1; D might be TRBD1 (6 bases). The CDR3 runs to 11 residues. Germline assignment: CDR1 SGHDT and CDR2 YYEEEE. Trimming removed 2 bases at V and 8 bases at J, with 7 bases between. CDR3 region: CASSFRGEAFF. CDR3 coding DNA: TGTGCCAGCAGCTTCAGGGGCGAAGCTTTCTTT.

This chain connects TRBV4-1 to TRBJ1-1; 9 positions match TRBD1. There are 15 residues in the CDR3. The V and J ends lost 4 bases and 7 bases, in that order; junction bases with no gene match: 10. Germline CDR1 is MGHRA and CDR2 is YSYEKL. The CDR3 DNA reads as TGCGCCAGCAGCCGAGCAACAGGGGGCAGGCGTGAAGCTTTCTTT. It translates to CASSRATGGRREAFF.

This clone was seen more than once but under ten times. V and J are TRBV20-1 and TRBJ2-1, with D uncertain. V lost 5 bases, J lost 10 bases, and 9 bases lay in between. Germline V gene lookup returns CDR1 DFQATT and CDR2 SNEGSKA (reference sequence). The CDR3 runs 10 residues. CDR3 sequence reads: CSAGVGEQFF. CDR3 sequence (DNA): TGCAGTGCTGGCGTCGGGGAGCAGTTCTTC.

The chain carries TRBV9 and TRBJ1-5; 8 positions match TRBD1. Looked up from germline, CDR1 is SGDLS and CDR2 is YYNGEE. This CDR3 spans 14 amino acids. V trimming: 5 bases; J trimming: 9 bases; junction bases outside the gene matches: 10. In DNA, the CDR3 is TGTGCCAGCAGTTCCACAGGGGGTCCTACGCCCCAGCATTTT. Protein: CASSSTGGPTPQHF. Full variable domain (rest looked up from reference TRBV9 and TRBJ1-5): DSGVTQTPKHLITATGQRVTLRCSPRSGDLSVYWYQQSLDQGLQFLIQYYNGEERAKGNILERFSAQQFPDLHSELNLSSLELGDSALYFCASSSTGGPTPQHFGDGTRLSIL.